A selection of T cell receptor beta chains follows, all from one sample in a study of T-cell memory formation after mild COVID-19. One entry per CDR3 protein results from TCRdb running MiXCR on the 5' RACE reads. The table lists 80,000 to 90,000 distinct CDR3 sequences, nearly 25% of them singletons. The sequencing sample was made of PBMCs or a T cell subset sorted from them (not recorded which). The receptors shown here come from a man between 18 and 35 years old who had mild COVID-19 (a few samples of this study predate the infection). Cell type and time point are not known. Each CDR3 is given with its conserved first and last residue. The D gene is left open where the match is weak. Size tells how often a clone was seen (once, few, many) or the class of an expanded clone, and some rows leave it out.

>TRBV7-6|.|.|TRBJ2-7
CASSPGPRYEQYF
TGTGCCAGCAGCCCGGGGCCACGGTACGAGCAGTACTTC
>TRBV20-1|.|TRBD1|TRBJ2-7
CSARPPNRGPEQYF
TGCAGTGCTAGACCCCCTAACAGGGGTCCCGAGCAGTACTTC
>TRBV12-3/TRBV12-4|few|TRBD2|TRBJ2-1
CASSRIGGAGDEQFF
TGTGCCAGCAGTCGGATCGGGGGGGCTGGCGATGAGCAGTTCTTC
>TRBV7-2|.|.|TRBJ2-7
CASSLYGYEQYF
TGTGCCAGCAGCTTATACGGTTACGAGCAGTACTTC
>TRBV6-5|.|.|TRBJ2-7
CASTDSSEQYF
TGTGCCAGCACCGACAGCTCCGAGCAGTACTTC
>TRBV4-3|.|.|TRBJ2-1
CASSQDGYSGEQFF
TGCGCCAGCAGCCAAGATGGATACTCGGGTGAGCAGTTCTTC
>TRBV7-2|few|.|TRBJ1-2
CASSVPGVWDYGYTF
TGTGCCAGCAGCGTCCCAGGGGTTTGGGACTATGGCTACACCTTC
>TRBV6-6|.|.|TRBJ1-6
CASGPAPLHF
TGTGCCAGCGGGCCAGCACCCCTCCACTTT
>TRBV20-1|few|.|TRBJ2-6
CSAKGTGANVLTF
TGCAGTGCTAAGGGCACTGGGGCCAACGTCCTGACTTTC
>TRBV7-3|few|.|TRBJ2-3
CASSFEGAGIDTQYF
TGTGCCAGCAGCTTTGAGGGGGCGGGGATAGATACGCAGTATTTT
>TRBV7-7|many|.|TRBJ2-3
CASSATSWGDTQYF
TGTGCTAGCAGCGCAACTAGTTGGGGAGATACGCAGTATTTT
>TRBV5-6|.|.|TRBJ2-6
CASSLGTVLVSGANVLTF
TGTGCCAGCAGCTTGGGTACAGTCTTGGTCTCTGGGGCCAACGTCCTGACTTTC
>TRBV3-1|.|.|TRBJ2-7
CASSQGRGREDEQYF
TGTGCCAGCAGCCAGGGAAGAGGCAGGGAAGACGAGCAGTACTTC
>TRBV7-9|few|TRBD1|TRBJ1-4
CASSPPEGQINEKLFF
TGTGCCAGCAGCCCACCGGAGGGACAGATTAATGAAAAACTGTTTTTT
>TRBV27|few|TRBD1|TRBJ1-2
CASSMTGWDGYTF
TGTGCCAGCAGTATGACAGGGTGGGATGGCTACACCTTC
>TRBV5-1|.|.|TRBJ2-1
CASSGWPREQFF
TGCGCCAGCAGTGGATGGCCTCGGGAGCAGTTCTTC
>TRBV6-5|.|TRBD2|TRBJ2-3
CASSYSPLAGGPGVERRTDTQYF
TGTGCCAGCAGTTACTCCCCCCTAGCGGGGGGGCCAGGGGTAGAACGGCGCACAGATACGCAGTATTTT